This T cell receptor beta chain was identified during a study of T-cell memory formation after mild COVID-19. Study details: Clustering of TCRs was largely donor specific. The study, taken as a whole, reports: The SARS-CoV-2 specificity of second-wave clones reaching peak at day 37 remained unverified.

For this clonotype: Its antigen remains unknown.

The CDR3 loop spans 11 amino acids. Germline CDR1 and CDR2: MGHRA and YSYEKL. V was cut by 1 base and J by 6 bases, with 4 bases left in between. A 5'RACE reaction primed in the constant segment made cDNA libraries of TCR alpha and TCR beta, and these carried sample barcodes and UMIs. TCRdb fed the 5' RACE reads into MiXCR, producing one record per CDR3 protein. The table includes about 110,000 distinct CDR3 sequences, about a sixth detected once. The source is an adult woman who had mild COVID-19 (a few samples of this study predate the infection). Cell type and time point are not known. The sequencing sample was made of PBMCs or a T cell subset sorted from them (not recorded which). The V call is TRBV4-1, the J call TRBJ2-7; D remains unclear. The CDR3 is CASSQAAEQYF. The CDR3 DNA sequence: TGCGCCAGCAGCCAAGCGGCCGAGCAGTACTTC.